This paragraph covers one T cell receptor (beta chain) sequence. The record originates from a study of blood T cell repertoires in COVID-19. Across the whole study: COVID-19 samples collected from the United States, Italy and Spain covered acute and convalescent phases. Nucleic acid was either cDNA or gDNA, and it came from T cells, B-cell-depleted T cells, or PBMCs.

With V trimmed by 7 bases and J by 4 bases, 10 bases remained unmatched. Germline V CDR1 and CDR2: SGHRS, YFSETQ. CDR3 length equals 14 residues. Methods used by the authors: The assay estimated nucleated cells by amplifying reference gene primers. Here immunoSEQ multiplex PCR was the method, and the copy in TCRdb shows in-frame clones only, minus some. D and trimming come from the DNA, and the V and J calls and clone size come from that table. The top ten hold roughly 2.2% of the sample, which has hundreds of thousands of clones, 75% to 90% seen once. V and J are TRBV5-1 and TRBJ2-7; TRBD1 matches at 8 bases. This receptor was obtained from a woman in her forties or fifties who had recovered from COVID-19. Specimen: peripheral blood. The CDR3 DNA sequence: TGCGCCAGCCGCGGGACAGGACACTTTTACGAGCAGTACTTC. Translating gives CASRGTGHFYEQYF.